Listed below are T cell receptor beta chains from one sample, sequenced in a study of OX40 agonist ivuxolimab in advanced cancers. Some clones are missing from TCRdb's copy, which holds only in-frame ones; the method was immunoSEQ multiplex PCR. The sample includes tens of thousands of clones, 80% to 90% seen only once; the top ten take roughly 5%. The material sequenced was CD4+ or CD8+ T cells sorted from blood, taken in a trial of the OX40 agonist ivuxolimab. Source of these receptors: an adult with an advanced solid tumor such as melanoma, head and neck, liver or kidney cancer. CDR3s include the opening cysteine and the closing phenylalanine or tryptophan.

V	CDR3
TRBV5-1	CASSYYSAGANVLTF
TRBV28	CAIRTGTYEQYF
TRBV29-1	CSAFGGGTQYF
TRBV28	CASSLTSGNTGELFF
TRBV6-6	CASSFLEKLFF
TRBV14	CASSPTRGAGTTYEQYF
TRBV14	CAGSQVALEQYF
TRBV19	CASSHGGAPNQPQHF
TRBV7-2	CASSLGSLRKETQYF
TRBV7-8	CASSPLGGNTEAFF
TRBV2	CASSRINTEAFF
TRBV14	CASSQERHRAIHNEQFF
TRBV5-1	CASSLTGSNTGELFF
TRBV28	CASSLVTGGFLRNQPQHF
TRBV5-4	CASRPEGLNTEAFF
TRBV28	CASSLWGQGIYNEQFF
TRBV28	CASSPIRFGRTDTQYF
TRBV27	CASSLGGQQAFF
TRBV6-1	CASSEWGESYTF
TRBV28	CASSSSKGATETQYF
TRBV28	CASSSRDRAASNYGYTF
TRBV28	CASSPRTLSYEQYF
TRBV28	CASRLSGRALILPGELFF
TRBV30	CAWSVISVNTEAFF
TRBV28	CASSFPGARYEQYF
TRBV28	CASSFVTSGFYNEQFF
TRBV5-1	CASSFDGDYGYTF
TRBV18	CASSQEAGAPHTGELFF
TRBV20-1	CSVVPTDTQYF
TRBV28	CASSLRIGVPLAKNIQYF
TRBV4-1	CASSQDGTGWNTEAFF
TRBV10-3	CAIRGSTGAEAFF
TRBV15	CATSRPGTLRQNEQFF
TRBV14	CASSRQNYGYTF
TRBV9	CASTPGGRGTDTQYF
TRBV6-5	CASSFRGSLTGELFF
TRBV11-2	CASSPIRGKDGYEQYF
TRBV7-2	CASSGNRGTDTQYF
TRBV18	CASSPTGTETYFSYEQYF
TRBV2	CASSTDRGQYNEQFF
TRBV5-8	CASSLAGSRETQYF
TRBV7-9	CASSRTGGISGANVLTF
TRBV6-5	CASRGTPTYEQYF
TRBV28	CASSLLAEFNEQFF
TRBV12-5	CASAPGHSYNEQFF